These 26 T cell receptor beta chains share one sample of origin, sequenced in a study of T cell responses to AZD1222 COVID-19 vaccine. Profiled with immunoSEQ multiplex PCR; TCRdb holds only in-frame clones, not every one. Seen here are fewer than 90,000 clones, about 88% observed once, and the top ten hold about a tenth. The input for sequencing was peripheral blood, taken on day 0 of AZD1222 vaccination. The receptors stem from an adult in good health.

The chain has TRBV6-5 and TRBJ2-7; 7 positions agree with TRBD1. This CDR3 is built from 14 residues. The trim removed 6 bases at V and 3 bases at J, leaving 8 bases unmatched. The V gene's germline CDR1 is MNHEY and CDR2 SVGAGI. CDR3 coding DNA: TGTGCCAGCAGACCGGGACAGATAAACTACGAGCAGTACTTC. Translating it yields CASRPGQINYEQYF.

The V call is TRBV5-1, the J call TRBJ2-3; TRBD2 aligns across 9 bases. This CDR3 is built from 16 residues. V was pared by 0 bases and J by 1 base, with 3 bases of the junction left unmatched. CDR1 is SGHRS, CDR2 YFSETQ, per germline. Here the CDR3 reads CASSLAVAGGTDTQYF. The CDR3 DNA is TGCGCCAGCAGCTTGGCCGTAGCGGGGGGCACAGATACGCAGTATTTT.

The chain employs TRBV30 and TRBJ1-5; maybe TRBD1 (5 bases). V was trimmed by 2 bases and J by 5 bases, leaving 10 bases between them. The CDR3 length is 13 residues. Germline lookup yields CDR1 GTSNPN and CDR2 SVGIG (reference sequence). CDR3 loop: CAWSSGEHQPQHF. CDR3 coding DNA: TGTGCCTGGAGTTCGGGGGAGCATCAGCCCCAGCATTTT.

The chain employs TRBV4-2 and TRBJ2-7; 8 bases map to TRBD2. The CDR3 sequence is 16 residues long. With V trimmed by 1 base and J by 3 bases, 8 bases remained unmatched. Germline lookup yields CDR1 LGHNA and CDR2 YNFKEQ. The CDR3 bases are TGTGCCAGCAGCCAAGGGTTTATAGCGGGACTCTACGAGCAGTACTTC. This gives the protein CASSQGFIAGLYEQYF.

This sequence joins TRBV5-6 and TRBJ1-1; 11 nucleotides line up with TRBD1. Germline-derived CDR1 and CDR2 are SGHDT and YYEEEE. The V gene end was trimmed by 2 bases and the J gene end by 4 bases; junction bases not matched to a gene: 7. There are 16 residues in the CDR3. The CDR3 region is CASSFVYGTGGTEAFF. CDR3 in DNA: TGTGCCAGCAGCTTCGTTTACGGGACAGGGGGCACTGAAGCTTTCTTT. The full variable domain, with the rest looked up from reference TRBV5-6 and TRBJ1-1, is DAGVTQSPTHLIKTRGQQVTLRCSPKSGHDTVSWYQQALGQGPQFIFQYYEEEERQRGNFPDRFSGHQFPNYSSELNVNALLLGDSALYLCASSFVYGTGGTEAFFGQGTRLTVV.

The chain links TRBV11-2 to TRBJ2-2, with 10 bases that match TRBD2. Germline V gives CDR1 SGHAT, CDR2 FQNNGV. This CDR3 has 15 amino acids. Trimming removed 5 bases from V and 6 bases from J; junction bases left unmatched: 6. The CDR3 DNA reads as TGTGCCAGCAGCACAATAGCGGGAGGCGCCGGGGAGCTGTTTTTT. It specifies CASSTIAGGAGELFF.

The rearrangement joins TRBV11-2 to TRBJ2-5, with D possibly TRBD1 on 5 matching bases. The CDR3 runs 14 residues. Per the germline V gene, CDR1 is SGHAT and CDR2 is FQNNGV. The V end was cut by 1 base, the J end by 4 bases, with 10 bases between. CDR3 DNA: TGTGCCAGCAGCTTAGCAGGGATGGGAGAGACCCAGTACTTC. Amino acids: CASSLAGMGETQYF.

This clone occurred once. This chain connects TRBV19 to TRBJ2-4; TRBD2 aligns across 15 bases. CDR1 and CDR2 (germline): LNHDA, SQIVND (reference sequence). The CDR3 totals 14 residues. The J segment lost 13 bases and the V segment lost 3 bases, leaving 4 bases of the junction unmatched. CDR3 amino acids: CASSMAGLAGGQYF. CDR3 DNA: TGTGCCAGTAGTATGGCCGGACTAGCGGGAGGGCAGTACTTC.

The rearrangement links TRBV20-1 to TRBJ2-7; 8 bases line up with TRBD2. V lost 3 bases, J lost 1 base, and 5 bases stayed unmatched. The CDR3 extends over 14 amino acids. CDR1 and CDR2 from the germline V gene are DFQATT and SNEGSKA (reference sequence). The DNA of the CDR3 is TGCAGTGCTAGTCCTAGCGGGCAATCCTACGAGCAGTACGTC. Protein: CSASPSGQSYEQYV.

CDR3 bases: TGTGCCAGCAGCGGAAGGACAGTTGATATCACTGAAGCTTTCTTT. Protein product: CASSGRTVDITEAFF. This chain links TRBV7-9 with TRBJ1-1, with D perhaps matching TRBD1 (6 bases). Germline CDR1 is SEHNR and CDR2 is FQNEAQ (reference sequence). This CDR3 is built from 15 residues. Trimming left V 5 bases short and J 4 bases short, with 17 bases between.

The chain joins TRBV6-2 or TRBV6-3 to TRBJ2-7, with D uncertain. V gave up 6 bases and J gave up 1 base, with 7 bases separating them. The germline CDR1 and CDR2 sequences are MNHEY and SVGEGT. This CDR3 has 12 amino acids. The CDR3 sequence: CASSDRSYEQYF. The CDR3 bases are TGTGCCAGCAGCGACCGTTCCTACGAGCAGTACTTC.

V and J are TRBV19 and TRBJ2-1; the D gene is possibly TRBD2 (5 bases). Germline V gene lookup returns CDR1 LNHDA and CDR2 SQIVND (reference sequence). Trimming took 3 bases from V and 10 from J, leaving 19 bases between them. This CDR3 contains 15 residues. The CDR3 loop reads CASSIGQAAAREQFF. DNA of the CDR3: TGTGCCAGTAGTATTGGTCAAGCGGCGGCACGGGAGCAGTTCTTC. The variable domain in full, completed from reference TRBV19 and TRBJ2-1, reads DGGITQSPKYLFRKEGQNVTLSCEQNLNHDAMYWYRQDPGQGLRLIYYSQIVNDFQKGDIAEGYSVSREKKESFPLTVTSAQKNPTAFYLCASSIGQAAAREQFFGPGTRLTVL.

The J gene is TRBJ2-7, the V gene TRBV5-4; 10 nucleotides align to TRBD1. Trimming removed 7 bases from V and 5 bases from J; junction bases left unmatched: 6. This CDR3 region has 13 residues. CDR1 is SGHNT, CDR2 YYREEE, per germline (reference sequence). As DNA, the CDR3 is TGTGCCAGCGGTGACAGGGGGCAGAACGAGCAGTACTTC. The encoded protein is CASGDRGQNEQYF.

This chain connects TRBV5-1 to TRBJ2-1, with TRBD2 identical over 10 bases. This CDR3 contains 17 residues. Germline V gene sequence: CDR1 SGHRS, CDR2 YFSETQ. V gave up 0 bases and J gave up 6 bases; unmatched junction bases: 9. The CDR3 DNA reads TGCGCCAGCAGCTTGGTTCCTAGCGGGGGCGGTTTCAATGAGCAGTTCTTC. Amino acids: CASSLVPSGGGFNEQFF.

The gene calls are TRBV11-2 and TRBJ2-5, with D maybe TRBD2 (6 bases). With 4 bases removed from V and 2 bases from J, the gap between germline ends came to 14 bases. CDR1 and CDR2 from the germline V gene are SGHAT and FQNNGV. The CDR3 covers 15 residues. The CDR3 coding sequence is TGTGCCAGCAGCTCAACACGGGGGAAACAAGAGACCCAGTACTTC. This translates into CASSSTRGKQETQYF.

The rearrangement uses TRBV6-2 or TRBV6-3 and TRBJ2-7, with 7 bases lining up with TRBD2. The CDR3 is 14 residues long. Trimming at V came to 5 bases and at J to 4 bases, leaving 8 bases not matched to a gene. The V gene's germline CDR1 is MNHEY and CDR2 SVGEGT. The CDR3 DNA reads as TGTGCCAGCAGTCGCCTCGGGACTATATACGAGCAGTACTTC. Its protein is CASSRLGTIYEQYF.

The rearrangement links TRBV9 to TRBJ1-6; D is uncertain. Trimming took off 7 bases at V and 6 bases at J, with 14 bases between the two ends. The germline V gene has CDR1 SGDLS and CDR2 YYNGEE. The CDR3 totals 14 residues. CDR3 loop: CASRLGITNSPLHF. CDR3 in DNA: TGTGCCAGCCGCTTGGGGATAACTAATTCACCCCTCCACTTT. The variable domain in full, completed from reference TRBV9 and TRBJ1-6, reads DSGVTQTPKHLITATGQRVTLRCSPRSGDLSVYWYQQSLDQGLQFLIQYYNGEERAKGNILERFSAQQFPDLHSELNLSSLELGDSALYFCASRLGITNSPLHFGNGTRLTVT.

The CDR3 protein is CASSVLGSQETQYF. DNA for the CDR3: TGTGCCAGCAGTGTATTAGGGAGTCAAGAGACCCAGTACTTC. The rearrangement uses TRBV25-1 and TRBJ2-5; tentative D call: TRBD2 (5 bases). Germline CDR1 is MGHDK and CDR2 is SYGVNS. The CDR3 totals 14 residues. V gave up 4 bases and J gave up 2 bases, with 11 bases separating them.

The CDR3 protein is CASSPRLAGNQETQYF. The CDR3 DNA is TGTGCCAGCAGCCCAAGACTAGCGGGGAACCAAGAGACCCAGTACTTC. The V and J genes are TRBV5-5 and TRBJ2-5, with 11 nucleotides matching TRBD2. Germline CDR1 reads SGHKS; CDR2 reads YYEKEE (reference sequence). The CDR3 length is 16 residues. With V trimmed by 4 bases and J by 0 bases, 5 bases remained unmatched.

The V and J genes are TRBV2 and TRBJ1-1; 8 nucleotides line up with TRBD1. In germline, CDR1 is SNHLY, CDR2 FYNNEI. CDR3 size: 14 residues. V was pared by 6 bases and J by 7 bases, with 10 bases of the junction left unmatched. CDR3 residues: CASRGGQGTNEAFF. In DNA form, the CDR3 reads TGTGCCAGCAGGGGAGGACAGGGAACTAATGAAGCTTTCTTT. Full variable domain (missing parts from reference TRBV2 and TRBJ1-1): EPEVTQTPSHQVTQMGQEVILRCVPISNHLYFYWYRQILGQKVEFLVSFYNNEISEKSEIFDDQFSVERPDGSNFTLKIRSTKLEDSAMYFCASRGGQGTNEAFFGQGTRLTVV.

With regard to this clone: At one end the junction does not follow the germline gene, possibly because of a read error. V gene TRBV4-2 combines with J gene TRBJ1-5; D possibly corresponds to TRBD1 (6 bases). CDR1 LGHNA and CDR2 YNFKEQ come from the germline V gene. The CDR3 totals 18 residues. The CDR3 DNA reads TGTGCCAGCAGCCCGGGGTGGAGGCCGGACAGTGACAATCGGCCCCAGCATTTT. As protein: CASSPGWRPDSDNRPQHF.

The CDR3 loop is CASSDGADRGSGELFF. CDR3 DNA: TGCGCCAGCAGTGATGGCGCTGACAGGGGATCCGGGGAGCTGTTTTTT. The chain carries TRBV10-2 and TRBJ2-2, with 8 bases identical to TRBD1. The CDR3 spans 16 residues. After removal of 3 bases from V and 6 bases from J, the junction contained 9 bases not matched to a gene. Germline CDR1 reads WSHSY; CDR2 reads SAAADI.

The chain carries TRBV19 and TRBJ1-1, with 8 bases matching TRBD1. The J segment lost 5 bases and the V segment lost 5 bases, leaving 10 bases of the junction unmatched. Per germline, CDR1 LNHDA and CDR2 SQIVND (reference sequence). The CDR3 contains 15 residues. The DNA for the CDR3 is TGTGCCAGTAGTCGGACAGGGACGTTTTTAACTGAAGCTTTCTTT. This sequence encodes CASSRTGTFLTEAFF.

The chain links TRBV12-3 or TRBV12-4 to TRBJ2-5; no definite D call. Trimming shortened V by 6 bases and J by 0 bases, and 8 bases separated the two germline ends. The CDR3 runs to 13 residues. The CDR3 spells CASRQTYQETQYF. The CDR3 DNA reads as TGTGCCAGCAGGCAGACATACCAAGAGACCCAGTACTTC.

V is TRBV6-5 and J is TRBJ1-1, with 9 bases fitting TRBD1. With 6 bases clipped from V and 11 bases from J, the junction kept 7 bases outside the gene matches. CDR1 MNHEY and CDR2 SVGAGI come from the germline V gene. The CDR3 totals 12 residues. The CDR3 DNA reads as TGTGCCAGCAGCCTACAGGGGGCGAAGGCTTTCTTT. As protein: CASSLQGAKAFF.

The chain links TRBV19 to TRBJ1-2; TRBD1 aligns across 9 bases. This CDR3 is built from 18 residues. V shed 6 bases, J shed 0 bases, and the junction held 14 bases outside the gene matches. Germline loops: CDR1 LNHDA, CDR2 SQIVND (reference sequence). The CDR3 nucleotides read TGTGCCAGTAGCCCCCCCCCGGGACAGGGAATTCCTAACTATGGCTACACCTTC. Amino acid sequence: CASSPPPGQGIPNYGYTF.